Given below is one TCR beta chain in context. Its antigen is undetermined. Sequencing was performed with immunoSEQ multiplex PCR; in TCRdb, only in-frame clones are kept and a portion is missing. This sample has more than 65,000 clones, with 84% found just once. These data originate in a study of graft-versus-host responses after intestinal transplantation. Study information: Grafts that recipients had were multivisceral, liver-intestinal, or isolated intestinal transplants. Every recipient had anti-thymocyte globulin induction and about three years of tacrolimus plus steroids.

The germline V and J ends were trimmed by 0 bases and 3 bases, with 9 bases remaining between them. CDR3 size: 15 residues. The germline gives CDR1 LNHNV, CDR2 YYDKDF (reference sequence). General study findings and limits: Recipient marrow held GvH clones, some first seen in ileum or blood.

Sequencing was performed on unstimulated CD4+ T cells sorted from spleen or lymph node cells, taken before transplant. This TCR derives from a human donor who was the organ donor for an intestinal transplant. This chain connects TRBV15 to TRBJ1-3, with unresolved D. The CDR3 sequence: CATSRDGQFGNTIYF. The DNA for the CDR3 is TGTGCCACCAGCAGAGATGGGCAGTTTGGAAACACCATATATTTT.